The TCR beta chain described here comes from a study of identifying expanded T cells in peripheral blood. Trimming left V 0 bases short and J 4 bases short, with 4 bases between. The germline V gene encodes CDR1 LGHNA and CDR2 YSLEER. This CDR3 region has 13 residues. Clones were read by immunoSEQ multiplex PCR, and TCRdb kept only the in-frame ones, dropping some. The sample consists of tens of thousands of clones, around nine tenths of them appearing once. No infections or other immune events were documented during collection. The receptor was isolated from a person between 18 and 75 years old in good health. V gene TRBV4-3 combines with J gene TRBJ1-5; D unresolved. Specimen: blood. CDR3 DNA: TGCGCCAGCAGCCAAGATTGGAATCAGCCCCAGCATTTT. Encoded protein: CASSQDWNQPQHF.